This T cell receptor beta chain was sequenced in a study of T cells in localized non-small cell lung cancer (TCRdb year 2020). Background for the entire study: The study analyzed T cell repertoires of 200 to 250 early-stage NSCLC patients, comparing tumors and uninvolved tumor-adjacent lungs. The cohort consisted of approximately 240 treatment-naive NSCLC patients whose localized lung tumors had been resected. Of the NSCLC patients, fewer than 150 were male and about 97 were female, and the mean age was approximately 66 years. General conclusions and limits of the study: Because multi-region tumor sequencing was not performed, intratumor heterogeneity could not be ruled out. The highest T cell clonality was observed in uninvolved tumor-adjacent lung, where clonality exceeded that of tumor, suggesting that antigenic responses were more focused in uninvolved tumor-adjacent lung. Higher blood T cell density associated with longer overall survival, while higher adjacent-lung clonality associated with shorter survival. Because the study design was exploratory, TCR variables were selected using unadjusted p-values without false-discovery rate correction. A median of approximately 55 of the top 100 tumor clones were detected in paired uninvolved adjacent lung, and approximately 28 of these tumor clones were also found among the top 100 clones of the paired uninvolved adjacent lung.

The immunoSEQ Assay was used to sequence TCR beta CDR3 regions from DNA. In the authors' own workflow: To compute T cell density, TCR beta template counts were normalized to usable DNA, which was estimated by amplifying housekeeping genes. Using the preseqR package, richness was estimated by extrapolating to 120,000 templates for tissue samples and 400,000 templates for PBMC samples. Clonality was defined as one minus Pielou's evenness. Tissue-enriched TCRs were identified by differential abundance testing using productive amino-acid clonotypes, minimum total count 5 and alpha 0.1. The Jaccard Index and the Morisita Overlap Index were used to quantify repertoire overlap between compartments. GLIPH grouped TCR beta CDR3s together with public tetramer-defined viral CDR3s, and a viral motif had to include at least three viral sequences and also show V-gene enrichment. In TCRdb, the immuneACCESS table is reduced to in-frame sequences with V and J assigned. These tables do not hold every clone; where another copy was compared, an unresolved V gene accounts for under half, and the others remain unexplained. The DNA was the basis for D and trimming; V, J and clone size are from that table. Recorded for this sample are about 41,000 clones; 65% to 90% of them occurred a single time. The top ten clones comprise 7.8% of the sample.

CDR1 MNHEY and CDR2 SMNVEV were looked up in the germline V gene (reference sequence). V trim: 1 base; J trim: 7 bases; unmatched bases: 4. The CDR3 contains 15 residues, cysteine and phenylalanine counted. CDR3 DNA is the only sequence kept; it has 45 bases, read in frame from the first base. At diagnosis, tumor, uninvolved tumor-adjacent lung and peripheral blood were collected and then preserved as a mix of FFPE and fresh-frozen material. For TCR repertoire profiling, the blood samples were analyzed as peripheral blood mononuclear cells. Regarding this clone: There is no known antigen for this receptor. There are no base qualities to consult, and no much larger clone falls within one base.

This chain joins TRBV27 to TRBJ2-1; 10 central bases correspond to TRBD1. The sample consisted of PBMCs, taken before any cancer treatment. The clonotype comes from a man aged 40 to 70 with stage II lung adenocarcinoma. This receptor carries the CDR3 CASSLLGQGRNEQFF. The DNA reads TGTGCCAGCAGTTTATTGGGACAGGGGAGAAATGAGCAGTTCTTC.